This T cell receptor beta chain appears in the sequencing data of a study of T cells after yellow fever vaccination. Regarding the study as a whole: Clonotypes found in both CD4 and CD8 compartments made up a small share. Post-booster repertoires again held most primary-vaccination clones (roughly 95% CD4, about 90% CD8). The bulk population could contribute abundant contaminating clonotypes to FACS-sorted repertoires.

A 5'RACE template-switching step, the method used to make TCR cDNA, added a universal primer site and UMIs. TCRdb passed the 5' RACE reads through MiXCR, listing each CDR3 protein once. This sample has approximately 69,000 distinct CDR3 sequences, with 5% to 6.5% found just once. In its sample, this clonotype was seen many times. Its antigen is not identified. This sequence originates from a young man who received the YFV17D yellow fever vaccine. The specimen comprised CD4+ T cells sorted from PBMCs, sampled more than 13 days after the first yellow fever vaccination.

This chain's CDR3 is CASSHMWDDGSYNSPLHF. Written as DNA, the CDR3 is TGCGCCAGCAGCCATATGTGGGATGACGGGTCCTATAATTCACCCCTCCACTTT. V usage is TRBV4-3 and J usage is TRBJ1-6; D gene ambiguous. The germline V gene has CDR1 LGHNA and CDR2 YSLEER. This CDR3 is built from 18 residues. With 3 bases removed from V and 1 base from J, the gap between germline ends came to 16 bases.